Listed here are 27 T cell receptor beta chains from one sample, sequenced in a study of cytomegalovirus exposure and HLA in healthy donors (dated by TCRdb to the late 2010s). The protocol used for the library was the immunoSEQ multiplex PCR assay. For the multiplex PCR, a mixture combining 60 forward primers for TCR Vbeta segments and 13 reverse primers for TCR Jbeta segments was used. TCRdb limited this immuneACCESS table to in-frame rearrangements with V and J called. A share of clones is missing; checked studies link under half to unresolved V genes, and the rest is unexplained. The sample table holds under 200,000 clones, of which roughly 80% were seen once. The ten largest clonotypes hold roughly 2% of the sample. The sample consisted of PBMCs. The receptor set was obtained from a man aged 45-65 years in good health and CMV-seropositive.

V usage is TRBV7-8 and J usage is TRBJ1-2; D is perhaps TRBD1 (6 bases). This CDR3 contains 19 residues. Trimming left V 3 bases short and J 6 bases short, with 29 bases between. Germline CDR1 is SGHVS and CDR2 is FQNEAQ. The DNA of the CDR3 is TGTGCCAGCAGCTTCTACAGGGTTGTCTACTTCGGAGGATTTAATGGCTACACCTTC. This translates into CASSFYRVVYFGGFNGYTF.

The chain uses TRBV5-4 and TRBJ2-3, with 10 nucleotides matching TRBD2. J was trimmed by 1 base and V by 6 bases; bases with no gene match: 8. CDR3 length equals 16 residues. Germline values: CDR1 SGHNT, CDR2 YYREEE (reference sequence). The CDR3 coding sequence is TGTGCCAGCACCATGAAAACTAGCGGGGGCACAGATACGCAGTATTTT. Amino acid sequence: CASTMKTSGGTDTQYF.

V gene TRBV5-1 combines with J gene TRBJ2-5; maybe TRBD1 (5 bases). Germline V gene lookup returns CDR1 SGHRS and CDR2 YFSETQ. The CDR3 extends over 14 amino acids. V was cut by 1 base and J by 5 bases, with 12 bases left in between. The CDR3 loop is CASSLKGQEETQYF. Here the CDR3 DNA reads TGCGCCAGCAGCTTGAAGGGGCAGGAGGAGACCCAGTACTTC.

The chain joins TRBV27 to TRBJ1-1, with 11 bases identical to TRBD1. After removal of 3 bases from V and 5 bases from J, the junction contained 2 bases not matched to a gene. This CDR3 spans 14 amino acids. CDR1 and CDR2 (germline): MNHEY, SMNVEV (reference sequence). The CDR3 DNA reads TGTGCCAGCAGTTTGGGACAGGGGGGAACTGAAGCTTTCTTT. This gives the protein CASSLGQGGTEAFF.

The CDR3 reads CAISESRGAGNTEAFF. The CDR3 DNA reads TGTGCCATCAGTGAGTCACGGGGGGCCGGGAACACTGAAGCTTTCTTT. This chain joins TRBV10-3 and TRBJ1-1, with D perhaps TRBD1 (6 bases). From germline, CDR1 is ENHRY and CDR2 SYGVKD. CDR3 size: 16 residues. V lost 0 bases and J 1 base, leaving 12 bases between the germline ends.

The chain links TRBV7-9 to TRBJ2-3, with TRBD1 matching 8 bases. Germline V gives CDR1 SEHNR, CDR2 FQNEAQ (reference sequence). The length of the CDR3 is 14 residues. The V and J ends lost 5 bases and 0 bases, in that order; junction bases with no gene match: 1. CDR3 DNA: TGTGCCAGCAGCGGGACAGGTAGCACAGATACGCAGTATTTT. Protein product: CASSGTGSTDTQYF.

The J gene is TRBJ2-5, the V gene TRBV18; 9 bases map to TRBD1. V trimming: 3 bases; J trimming: 5 bases; junction bases outside the gene matches: 7. Germline assignment: CDR1 KGHSH and CDR2 LQKENI. The CDR3 covers 15 residues. The CDR3 sequence is CASSPVQGAGETQYF. The CDR3 nucleotides read TGTGCCAGCTCACCGGTACAGGGGGCTGGGGAGACCCAGTACTTC.

This rearrangement joins TRBV7-3 to TRBJ2-3, with a weak D call TRBD2 (7 bases). This CDR3 is 14 amino acids long. The germline V and J ends were trimmed by 7 bases and 1 base, with 12 bases remaining between them. Germline values: CDR1 SGHTA, CDR2 FQGTGA. CDR3 bases: TGTGCCAGCACAGAGGGGGGGGGCACAGATACGCAGTATTTT. Protein product: CASTEGGGTDTQYF.

The chain recombines TRBV9 with TRBJ2-1; 7 positions match TRBD2. Germline V gene data show CDR1 as SGDLS and CDR2 as YYNGEE. The V segment lost 3 bases and the J segment 6 bases; nucleotides outside the gene matches: 12. There are 16 residues in the CDR3. The DNA for the CDR3 is TGTGCCAGCAGCGACTCGACTAGCCTTAAACTCAATGAGCAGTTCTTC. This codes for CASSDSTSLKLNEQFF.

This CDR3 reads CASSRRDIRNEKLFF. CDR3 DNA: TGTGCCAGCAGCCGACGGGACATCCGTAATGAAAAACTGTTTTTT. This chain joins TRBV7-8 and TRBJ1-4; D might be TRBD1 (6 bases). With 5 bases removed from V and 4 bases from J, the gap between germline ends came to 14 bases. The CDR3 extends over 15 amino acids. Germline CDR1 reads SGHVS; CDR2 reads FQNEAQ.

V gene TRBV19 combines with J gene TRBJ1-2; TRBD1 agrees at 7 bases. The CDR3 contains 15 residues. The germline CDR1 and CDR2 sequences are LNHDA and SQIVND (reference sequence). V dropped 6 bases and J dropped 2; count of bases not matched to a gene: 9. CDR3 amino acids: CASSPTIGGNYGYTF. CDR3 DNA sequence: TGTGCCAGTAGCCCGACGATAGGGGGCAACTATGGCTACACCTTC.

The chain has TRBV14 and TRBJ2-5; D is unclear. CDR3 length: 12 amino acids. Germline V lookup: CDR1 SGHDN, CDR2 FVKESK. Trimming took off 4 bases at V and 4 bases at J, with 7 bases between the two ends. The CDR3 nucleotides are TGTGCCAGCAGCCGATTCAGAGAGACCCAGTACTTC. Translated, it gives CASSRFRETQYF.

V and J are TRBV27 and TRBJ2-7, with D possibly TRBD2 on 6 matching bases. Germline lookup yields CDR1 MNHEY and CDR2 SMNVEV (reference sequence). The V gene lost 3 bases and the J gene lost 1 base, with 13 bases spanning the gap. This CDR3 spans 15 amino acids. The CDR3 loop is CASSFGGSTSYEQYF. DNA for the CDR3: TGTGCCAGCAGTTTTGGGGGGTCAACGTCCTACGAGCAGTACTTC.

The rearrangement joins TRBV7-8 to TRBJ1-6, with TRBD1 matching 10 bases. Germline V gene sequence: CDR1 SGHVS, CDR2 FQNEAQ. The CDR3 is made up of 16 amino acids. Trimming cost V 5 bases and J 9 bases; bases outside gene matches: 10. CDR3 protein: CASSRPAGQGTSPLHF. The CDR3 DNA follows: TGTGCCAGCAGCCGACCGGCGGGACAGGGGACTTCACCCCTCCACTTT.

This clone was seen only a few times. The chain links TRBV18 to TRBJ1-1; D remains ambiguous. The CDR3 contains 13 residues. Trimming took off 8 bases at V and 1 base at J, with 11 bases between the two ends. Per the germline V gene, CDR1 is KGHSH and CDR2 is LQKENI. The CDR3 loop is CASTFQENTEAFF. CDR3 coding DNA: TGTGCCAGCACGTTTCAGGAGAACACTGAAGCTTTCTTT.

This chain links TRBV5-1 with TRBJ2-7; the D gene is possibly TRBD1 (6 bases). Germline assignment: CDR1 SGHRS and CDR2 YFSETQ. The CDR3 covers 15 residues. V lost 1 base, J lost 6 bases, and 17 bases lay in between. The CDR3 nucleotides read TGCGCCAGCAGCTTGTCAGGACAGACGAGGGGCGAGCAGTACTTC. Its translation is CASSLSGQTRGEQYF.

For the CDR3, the DNA is TGTGCCAGCAGCTTAGGCCAGGTTGACGAGCAGTACTTC. Amino acids: CASSLGQVDEQYF. The chain combines TRBV7-2 with TRBJ2-7; no firm D call. CDR1 and CDR2 (germline): SGHTA, FQGNSA. The CDR3 contains 13 residues. The V and J ends lost 1 base and 5 bases respectively, with 9 bases between them. Full variable domain (missing parts from reference TRBV7-2 and TRBJ2-7): GAGVSQSPSNKVTEKGKDVELRCDPISGHTALYWYRQSLGQGLEFLIYFQGNSAPDKSGLPSDRFSAERTGGSVSTLTIQRTQQEDSAVYLCASSLGQVDEQYFGPGTRLTVT.

The rearrangement uses TRBV11-2 and TRBJ2-2; 8 positions agree with TRBD1. Germline V gene lookup returns CDR1 SGHAT and CDR2 FQNNGV. J lost 2 bases, V lost 2 bases, and 4 bases had no gene match. The CDR3 is 16 amino acids. As DNA, the CDR3 is TGTGCCAGCAGCTTAAAGGGACAGGTTAACACCGGGGAGCTGTTTTTT. Translation: CASSLKGQVNTGELFF.

The rearrangement uses TRBV19 and TRBJ1-3, with D possibly matching TRBD1 (5 bases). V lost 8 bases and J 3 bases, leaving 8 bases between the germline ends. This CDR3 is built from 12 residues. CDR1 is LNHDA and CDR2 is SQIVND in the germline V gene (reference sequence). The CDR3 DNA sequence: TGTGCCAGTCAGACAGATGGAAACACCATATATTTT. The encoded protein is CASQTDGNTIYF.

This chain links TRBV7-9 with TRBJ1-1; D is unresolved. The CDR3 is 17 residues long. The V gene's germline CDR1 is SEHNR and CDR2 FQNEAQ (reference sequence). Trimming took off 2 bases at V and 4 bases at J, with 20 bases between the two ends. CDR3 in amino acids: CASSLRGVGSGSTEAFF. The CDR3 DNA sequence: TGTGCCAGCAGCTTACGGGGAGTTGGTTCGGGAAGCACTGAAGCTTTCTTT.

The J gene is TRBJ2-5, the V gene TRBV5-1; no reliable D call. The CDR3 is 13 residues long. Trimming stripped 1 base from V and 3 bases from J, with 7 bases between. From germline, CDR1 is SGHRS and CDR2 YFSETQ. CDR3 in DNA: TGCGCCAGCAGCTTGATGCCAGAAGAGACCCAGTACTTC. Its protein is CASSLMPEETQYF.

The V call is TRBV9, the J call TRBJ2-1; a weak D match, TRBD2 (5 bases). Per germline, CDR1 SGDLS and CDR2 YYNGEE. The CDR3 consists of 14 residues. Trimming cost V 2 bases and J 14 bases, with 20 bases left between them. The CDR3 nucleotides are TGTGCCAGCAGCGTTGGCGGGCGTCTCGGACCCAAGTTCTTC. Translating it yields CASSVGGRLGPKFF.

The CDR3 spells CASAFSSDHYGYTF. Written as DNA, the CDR3 is TGTGCTAGTGCCTTCAGCAGCGACCACTATGGCTACACCTTC. This chain uses TRBV12-5 with TRBJ1-2; D ambiguous. CDR1 is LGHNT, CDR2 FRNRAP, per germline. Trimming took 7 bases from V and 3 from J, leaving 15 bases between them. CDR3 length: 14 residues.

This sequence joins TRBV27 and TRBJ2-3; 14 nucleotides align to TRBD2. Germline loops: CDR1 MNHEY, CDR2 SMNVEV (reference sequence). CDR3 length equals 15 residues. V was pared by 7 bases and J by 6 bases, with 6 bases of the junction left unmatched. The CDR3 spells CASKTSGGAGDTQYF. In DNA, the CDR3 is TGTGCCAGCAAGACTAGCGGGGGGGCCGGGGATACGCAGTATTTT.

The CDR3 DNA is TGTGCCAGCAGCCGGCCGGGACAGGGTTACGAGCAGTACTTC. It is translated as CASSRPGQGYEQYF. The chain has TRBV7-8 and TRBJ2-7; 9 bases are a match to TRBD1. Per the germline V gene, CDR1 is SGHVS and CDR2 is FQNEAQ. CDR3 length equals 14 residues. Germline trimming cut 5 bases from V and 4 bases from J; bases unmatched to any gene: 6. Drawing the rest from reference TRBV7-8 and TRBJ2-7, the complete variable domain is GAGVSQSPRYKVAKRGQDVALRCDPISGHVSLFWYQQALGQGPEFLTYFQNEAQLDKSGLPSDRFFAERPEGSVSTLKIQRTQQEDSAVYLCASSRPGQGYEQYFGPGTRLTVT.

The genes are TRBV9 and TRBJ1-1; D is perhaps TRBD1 (5 bases). V shed 0 bases and J shed 4 bases, with 7 bases lying between them. This CDR3 comprises 13 residues. Germline V gene data show CDR1 as SGDLS and CDR2 as YYNGEE. Written as DNA, the CDR3 is TGTGCCAGCAGCGTAGCGCAGGGCACTGAAGCTTTCTTT. Translation: CASSVAQGTEAFF.

The chain employs TRBV7-8 and TRBJ1-2; TRBD1 is a possible D gene (6 bases). The germline V and J ends were trimmed by 0 bases and 3 bases, with 14 bases remaining between them. Germline assignment: CDR1 SGHVS and CDR2 FQNEAQ. This CDR3 has 16 residues. In nucleotides, the CDR3 is TGTGCCAGCAGCTTAGCGGTTAGACAGGCTGACTATGGCTACACCTTC. Amino acids: CASSLAVRQADYGYTF. The full variable domain, its missing parts supplied by reference TRBV7-8 and TRBJ1-2, is GAGVSQSPRYKVAKRGQDVALRCDPISGHVSLFWYQQALGQGPEFLTYFQNEAQLDKSGLPSDRFFAERPEGSVSTLKIQRTQQEDSAVYLCASSLAVRQADYGYTFGSGTRLTVV.